This T cell receptor beta chain derives from a study of response to subunit inactivated influenza vaccine. Study-wide findings and caveats: Authors suggested few new T cells are recruited by each seasonal influenza vaccination.

TCRdb re-called the RT-PCR reads through MiXCR, storing one row per CDR3 protein. Of 700,000 to 900,000 distinct CDR3 sequences in the sample, around 20% were seen once. About this clonotype itself: Its antigen is still unknown.

Per germline, CDR1 MNHNS and CDR2 SASEGT. Trimming shortened V by 6 bases and J by 0 bases, and 15 bases separated the two germline ends. The CDR3 totals 16 residues. Source: PBMCs from blood, taken more than 4 days after vaccination. The clonotype comes from a man aged 50-60 years who received an inactivated influenza vaccine. The chain links TRBV6-1 to TRBJ1-5; D is unresolved. This CDR3 reads CASSRLGAHSNQPQHF. The DNA of the CDR3 is TGTGCCAGCAGCCGGCTGGGAGCCCATAGCAATCAGCCCCAGCATTTT.